The entry that follows covers one TCR beta chain sequence. The antigen is not known. An end of the junction does not agree with germline; a read error may underlie this. The protocol was immunoSEQ multiplex PCR, while the TCRdb copy is restricted to in-frame clones and leaves out a portion. This sample has about 79,000 clones; roughly 94% occur once, and the top ten carry around 10%. These data are taken from a study of OX40 agonist ivuxolimab in advanced cancers. On the study more broadly: Patients treated during dose escalation were battling hepatocellular carcinoma, melanoma, renal cell or head and neck cancer. Whole-study results and caveats: Expanded clones were, on average, more numerous in CD8+ T cells than in CD4+.

Blood samples were obtained at baseline, cycle 4 day 1, and cycle 7 day 1. Source: CD4+ or CD8+ T cells sorted from blood, taken in a trial of the OX40 agonist ivuxolimab. This sequence originates from an adult with an advanced solid tumor such as melanoma, head and neck, liver or kidney cancer.

CDR3 in amino acids: CASSLTLNAEAFF. DNA of the CDR3: TGTGCCAGCAGTCTTACGCTGAACGCTGAAGCTTTCTTT. The chain has TRBV7-2 and TRBJ1-1; D not certain. This CDR3 is 13 amino acids long. Germline lookup yields CDR1 SGHTA and CDR2 FQGNSA.